A selection of T cell receptor beta chains follows, all from one sample in a study of T-cell reconstitution after alpha-beta-depleted transplantation in children. TCRdb fed the PCR reads into MiXCR, producing one record per CDR3 protein. Here the sample spans about 240,000 distinct CDR3 sequences, 12% being singletons. Sequencing was performed on PBMCs from the stem cell graft donor, taken from the stem cell graft. Receptors were obtained from a human donor who donated a stem cell graft to a child with acute lymphoblastic leukemia. Each CDR3 is given with its conserved first and last residue. D genes are given only for firm matches. For some rows the clone size is stated as once, few or many, or as a class when expanded; others skip it.

v_call	clone_size	j_call	d_call	cdr3_length	cdr3_nt	cdr3_aa
TRBV27	few	TRBJ1-2	.	15	TGTGCCAGCAGTCCCCTGGGAAGTGCGTCTTATGGCTACACCTTC	CASSPLGSASYGYTF
TRBV12-3/TRBV12-4	.	TRBJ2-7	TRBD2	14	TGTGCCAGCAGTTTAGAAGGGCGGGGGTACGAGCAGTACTTC	CASSLEGRGYEQYF
TRBV29-1	many	TRBJ2-7	TRBD1	17	TGCAGCGTTCCGGGACAGGGGATTTTACTTGGCTCCTACGAGCAGTACTTC	CSVPGQGILLGSYEQYF
TRBV7-9	many	TRBJ1-1	.	14	TGTGCCAGCAGCTCGCCCCCGTACGGCACTGAAGCTTTCTTT	CASSSPPYGTEAFF
TRBV7-9	many	TRBJ2-1	.	16	TGTGCCAGCAGCTCCTCGGCCCTCGGGTCAAACAATGAGCAGTTCTTC	CASSSSALGSNNEQFF
TRBV29-1	many	TRBJ2-2	TRBD2	15	TGCAGCGTTCGGGCTAGCGGGAGGGGCACCGGGGAGCTGTTTTTT	CSVRASGRGTGELFF
TRBV30	many	TRBJ1-4	.	12	TGTGCCTGGTACCCCGGACGGGGAAAACTGTTTTTT	CAWYPGRGKLFF
TRBV7-2	.	TRBJ1-6	.	16	TGTGCCAGCATCAAAAAGGCAGGGGAGACGGATTCACCCCTCCACTTT	CASIKKAGETDSPLHF
TRBV12-3/TRBV12-4	once	TRBJ1-3	.	16	TGTGCCAGCAGTCCCAGGAGCTTTTCGCCTGGAAACACCATATATTTT	CASSPRSFSPGNTIYF
TRBV30	few	TRBJ2-7	.	11	TGTGCCTGGGACAGTACCTACGAGCAGTACTTC	CAWDSTYEQYF
TRBV20-1	many	TRBJ2-7	TRBD2	14	TGCAGTGCCGTTCCTGGGACTAGATTCTACGAGCAGTACTTC	CSAVPGTRFYEQYF
TRBV5-1	many	TRBJ2-1	TRBD2	18	TGCGCCAGCAGCCCCGCGCTAGCGGGGGGTGTTGGGGGAGGTGAGCAGTTCTTC	CASSPALAGGVGGGEQFF
TRBV5-6	many	TRBJ2-2	.	15	TGTGCCAGCAGCTTGGGTCCGGGCGCTTCCGGGGAGCTGTTTTTT	CASSLGPGASGELFF
TRBV4-2	many	TRBJ1-6	.	15	TGTGCCAGCAGCCCCGCTCCGCAGGGAAATTCACCCCTCCACTTT	CASSPAPQGNSPLHF
TRBV5-1	many	TRBJ2-5	TRBD2	17	TGCGCCAGCAGCGCCCCCAGAAGCGGGGGACACCAAGAGACCCAGTACTTC	CASSAPRSGGHQETQYF
TRBV9	many	TRBJ2-1	TRBD2	15	TGTGCCAGCAGCGTGGGAGGGGATAACTACAATGAGCAGTTCTTC	CASSVGGDNYNEQFF
TRBV10-3	many	TRBJ2-7	.	16	TGTGCCATCAGTTCGTGGGGGGCACAGAGCTCCTACGAGCAGTACTTC	CAISSWGAQSSYEQYF
TRBV5-1	many	TRBJ2-7	.	13	TGCGCCAGCAGCTCCGGGACGGGCTACGAGCAGTACTTC	CASSSGTGYEQYF
TRBV28	many	TRBJ1-3	.	16	TGTGCCAGCAGTACCCTTCAGCCTCAGCCTGGAAACACCATATATTTT	CASSTLQPQPGNTIYF
TRBV6-1	many	TRBJ2-5	.	13	TGTGCCAGCACACGAGGGGCGGGGGAGACCCAGTACTTC	CASTRGAGETQYF
TRBV20-1	.	TRBJ1-5	.	13	TGCAGTGCTAGAGATCGCGGGTTTCAGCCCCAGCATTTT	CSARDRGFQPQHF
TRBV7-9	many	TRBJ1-1	.	12	TGTGCCAGCAGCTCCACAAACACTGAAGCTTTCTTT	CASSSTNTEAFF
TRBV4-3	many	TRBJ2-1	.	15	TGCGCCAGCAGCCAATCTCGGGGAGTCTACAATGAGCAGTTCTTC	CASSQSRGVYNEQFF
TRBV25-1	many	TRBJ2-7	.	14	TGTGCCAGCAGTGAAACGACAGACTGGAACGGGCAGTACTTC	CASSETTDWNGQYF
TRBV6-6	many	TRBJ2-7	.	12	TGTCCCCTCTGGGGGCCGATAAACGAGCAGTACTTC	CPLWGPINEQYF
TRBV27	few	TRBJ2-5	.	16	TGTGCCAGCAGTTTAATGGGCGCCGGCGAGGGAGAGACCCAGTACTTC	CASSLMGAGEGETQYF
TRBV18	many	TRBJ1-1	TRBD1	16	TGTGCCAGCTCACCACCGGGACAGGGAGGGGGCACTGAAGCTTTCTTT	CASSPPGQGGGTEAFF
TRBV25-1	few	TRBJ2-7	TRBD2	15	TGTGCCAGCAGTGAATCCGGCGGGAGGGCCTACGAGCAGTACTTC	CASSESGGRAYEQYF
TRBV28	many	TRBJ1-5	.	14	TGTGCCAGCAGTTTAGGGTTGGGGAGGCAGCCCCAGCATTTT	CASSLGLGRQPQHF
TRBV20-1	many	TRBJ2-1	TRBD2	19	TGCAGTGCTAGGGTCCAGGACGGAAGACTAGCGGGCTCCTACAATGAGCAGTTCTTC	CSARVQDGRLAGSYNEQFF
TRBV12-3/TRBV12-4	many	TRBJ2-4	.	13	TGTGCCAGCAGTTTAAGGGGGGTGGGTCTTCAGTACTTC	CASSLRGVGLQYF
TRBV7-2	many	TRBJ2-7	.	14	TGTGCCAGCAGCCGGGACCGAAACTCCTACGAGCAGTACTTC	CASSRDRNSYEQYF
TRBV6-5	many	TRBJ2-5	.	14	TGTGCCAGCAGTTACTCGATCCAGAGGGAGACCCAGTACTTC	CASSYSIQRETQYF
TRBV5-1	many	TRBJ2-3	TRBD2	18	TGCGCCAGCAGCTTGGGCGGACTAGCGGGAGGGCCAGGAGGTACGCAGTATTTT	CASSLGGLAGGPGGTQYF
TRBV13	.	TRBJ2-7	.	15	TGTGCCAGCAGTCCTACAGGACGGGGTGTTTACGAGCAGTACTTC	CASSPTGRGVYEQYF
TRBV5-4	.	TRBJ2-2	TRBD2	15	TGTGCCAGCAGCTCTACTAGCGGACCGACCGGGGAGCTGTTTTTT	CASSSTSGPTGELFF
TRBV7-2	many	TRBJ2-3	TRBD2	14	TGTGCCAGCAGCTTAAGCGGGAGGCCAGATACGCAGTATTTT	CASSLSGRPDTQYF
TRBV5-1	.	TRBJ1-4	TRBD1	17	TGCGCCAGCAGCTTGGAAGGACAGGGGGTCGATAATGAAAAACTGTTTTTT	CASSLEGQGVDNEKLFF
TRBV27	many	TRBJ2-1	.	15	TGTGCCAGCAGTTTTTTGGAGTTAAACCATCTAAAGCAGTTCTTC	CASSFLELNHLKQFF
TRBV6-5	few	TRBJ2-1	.	16	TGTGCCAGCAGTTGGACGGGGGGCGACGCCTACAATGAGCAGTTCTTC	CASSWTGGDAYNEQFF
TRBV12-3/TRBV12-4	many	TRBJ2-3	.	15	TGTGCCAGCAGTTTAGAGGGGACCGGCACAGATACGCAGTATTTT	CASSLEGTGTDTQYF
TRBV20-1	.	TRBJ2-7	.	13	TGCAGTGCCTCGGGACGGAGCTCCTACGAGCAGTACTTC	CSASGRSSYEQYF